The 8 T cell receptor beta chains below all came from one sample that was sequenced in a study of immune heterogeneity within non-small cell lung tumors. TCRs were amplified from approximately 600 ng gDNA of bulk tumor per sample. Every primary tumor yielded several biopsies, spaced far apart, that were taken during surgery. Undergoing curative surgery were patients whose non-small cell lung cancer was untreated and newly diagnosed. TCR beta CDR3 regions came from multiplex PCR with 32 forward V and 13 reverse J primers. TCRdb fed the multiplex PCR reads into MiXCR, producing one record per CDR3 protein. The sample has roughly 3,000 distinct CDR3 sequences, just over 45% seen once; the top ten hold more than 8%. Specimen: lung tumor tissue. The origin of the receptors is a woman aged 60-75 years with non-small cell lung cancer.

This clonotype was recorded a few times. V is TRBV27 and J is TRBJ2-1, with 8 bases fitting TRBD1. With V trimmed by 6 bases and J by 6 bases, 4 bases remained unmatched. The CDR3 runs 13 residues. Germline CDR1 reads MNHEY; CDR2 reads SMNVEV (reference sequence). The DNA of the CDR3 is TGTGCCAGCAGGACAGGGGCGGTCAATGAGCAGTTCTTC. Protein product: CASRTGAVNEQFF.

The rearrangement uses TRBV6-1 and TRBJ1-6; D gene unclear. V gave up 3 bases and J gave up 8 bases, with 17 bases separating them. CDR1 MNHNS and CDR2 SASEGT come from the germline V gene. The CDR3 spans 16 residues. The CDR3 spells CASSETLDSRDSPLHF. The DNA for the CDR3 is TGTGCCAGCAGTGAGACCCTGGACTCGCGGGATTCACCCCTCCACTTT.

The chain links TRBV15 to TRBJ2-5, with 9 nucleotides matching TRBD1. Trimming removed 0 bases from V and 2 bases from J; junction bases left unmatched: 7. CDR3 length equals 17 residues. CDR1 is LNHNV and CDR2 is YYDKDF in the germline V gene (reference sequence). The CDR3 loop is CATSRDLGTGYQETQYF. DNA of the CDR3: TGTGCCACCAGCAGAGATTTGGGGACAGGGTATCAAGAGACCCAGTACTTC.

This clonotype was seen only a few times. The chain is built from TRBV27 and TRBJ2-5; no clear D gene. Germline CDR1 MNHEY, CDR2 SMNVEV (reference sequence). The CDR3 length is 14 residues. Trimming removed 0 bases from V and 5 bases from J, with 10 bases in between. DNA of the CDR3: TGTGCCAGCAGTTTATCTATCCCCTATGAGACCCAGTACTTC. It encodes CASSLSIPYETQYF.

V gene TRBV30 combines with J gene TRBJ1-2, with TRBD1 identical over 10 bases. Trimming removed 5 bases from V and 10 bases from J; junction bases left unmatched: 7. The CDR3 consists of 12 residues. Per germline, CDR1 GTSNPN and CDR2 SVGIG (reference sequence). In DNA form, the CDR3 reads TGTGCCTGGGACAGGGGGCACGTTGACTACACCTTC. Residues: CAWDRGHVDYTF.

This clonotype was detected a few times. In DNA form, the CDR3 reads TGTGCCAGCAGATCAGGGGGCGGTGATGAAAAACTGTTTTTT. Translation gives CASRSGGGDEKLFF. The chain carries TRBV6-1 and TRBJ1-4; 8 nucleotides agree with TRBD1. V was clipped by 6 bases and J by 6 bases; unmatched bases: 6. Germline-derived CDR1 and CDR2 are MNHNS and SASEGT. The CDR3 spans 14 residues.

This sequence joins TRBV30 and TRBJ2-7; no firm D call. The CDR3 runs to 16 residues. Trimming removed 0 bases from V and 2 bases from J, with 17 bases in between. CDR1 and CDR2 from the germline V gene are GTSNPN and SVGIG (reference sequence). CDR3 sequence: CAWSVVSWPAPYEQYF. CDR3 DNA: TGTGCCTGGAGTGTGGTTAGTTGGCCAGCCCCCTACGAGCAGTACTTC.

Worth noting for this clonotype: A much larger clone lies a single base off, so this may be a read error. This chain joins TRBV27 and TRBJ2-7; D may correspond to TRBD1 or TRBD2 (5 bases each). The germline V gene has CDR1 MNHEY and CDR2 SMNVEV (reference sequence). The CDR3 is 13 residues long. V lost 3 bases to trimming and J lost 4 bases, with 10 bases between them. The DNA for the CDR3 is TGTGCCAGCAGTTTCGGGACCGGGTACGAGCAGTACTTC. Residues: CASSFGTGYEQYF.